Sequencing of this TCR beta chain was carried out in a study of breast tumors, draining lymph nodes, adjacent tissues. Germline-derived CDR1 and CDR2 are LGHDT and YNNKEL (reference sequence). The CDR3 loop spans 13 amino acids. Points from the study as a whole: Luminal-like breast cancer showed significantly greater tumor-nontumor repertoire similarity than basal-like breast cancer did. Most tumor T cells seemingly derive from lymph node, then expand in tumor. Tumors had less TCR diversity than lymph nodes, more than nontumor tissue. That most tumor T cells come from lymph nodes remained unproven.

TCRdb reprocessed the multiplex PCR reads with MiXCR, giving one entry per CDR3 protein. The sample contains 170,000 or so distinct CDR3 sequences, around a third of which appear only once. Samples came from axillary lymph nodes draining the breast cancer. In the case of this clonotype: Its antigen is as yet unknown. One junction end does not reproduce the germline sequence, and a read error may be involved.

The sample taken for sequencing was axillary lymph node tissue. This chain connects TRBV3-1 to TRBJ2-1; D remains unclear. The receptor comes from a female donor with breast cancer. Some clones in this sample may be carry-over from other donors' samples. CDR3 protein: CASGQSATGEQFF. CDR3 coding DNA: TGTGCCAGCGGCCAAAGTGCTACGGGTGAGCAGTTCTTC.